The rows below give T cell receptor beta chains drawn from one sample of a study of T cell responses to AZD1222 COVID-19 vaccine. Some clones are missing from TCRdb's copy, which holds only in-frame ones; the method was immunoSEQ multiplex PCR. The sample yields about 130,000 clones, under 95% seen once. The sequences come from peripheral blood, collected 28 days after the second AZD1222 dose. These receptors all come from an adult who received the AZD1222 COVID-19 vaccine. The CDR3 runs from the conserved cysteine through the conserved F or W.

length | V | CDR3
17 | TRBV5-6 | CASSFPRGQGWDTEAFF
15 | TRBV5-1 | CASSIGPSAGETQYF
15 | TRBV19 | CASSIGSGSRTEAFF
14 | TRBV24-1 | CATSDHRTTEKLFF
11 | TRBV3-1/TRBV3-2 | CASSDTGGYTF
13 | TRBV28 | CASSPNFRAEQYF
17 | TRBV30 | CAWSSTFRHPPYNEQFF
14 | TRBV28 | CASRRTGTPGEQYF
16 | TRBV5-1 | CASSWITSGPYNEQFF
15 | TRBV4-1 | CASSQGTGIAYEQYF
14 | TRBV18 | CASSPGTSFYGYTF
16 | TRBV28 | CASSLWGLKLFGEQYF
16 | TRBV5-4 | CASSRQGGAVHNEQFF
13 | TRBV9 | CASSRLTDTEAFF
13 | TRBV18 | CASSAQFSGEAFF
15 | TRBV9 | CASSVGLARGNEQFF